A selection of T cell receptor beta chains follows, all from one sample in a study of T cell changes during pregnancy in multiple sclerosis. Here immunoSEQ multiplex PCR was the method, and the copy in TCRdb shows in-frame clones only, minus some. Seen here are tens of thousands of clones, about 92% observed once, and the top ten hold 2.5% to 3.5%. The material was CD8+ T cells from peripheral blood mononuclear cells, obtained before pregnancy. The receptors originated from a female donor with multiple sclerosis, enrolled in a pregnancy study. Both conserved end residues are trimmed from each CDR3. The order of the fields is V gene, CDR3 length, D gene, J gene, CDR3 protein. The D gene is left open where the match is weak.

TRBV25-1	13	-	TRBJ1-5	ASSEAGGINQPQH
TRBV19	11	-	TRBJ2-7	ASSPRLYYEQY
TRBV4-1	10	-	TRBJ1-2	ASSQGENGYT
TRBV7-6	14	-	TRBJ2-5	ASSPLPGSDQETQY
TRBV9	12	TRBD1	TRBJ1-2	ASSVGQGNYGYT
TRBV6-5	14	TRBD1	TRBJ1-2	ASSSGTGLTNYGYT
TRBV19	13	TRBD1	TRBJ1-2	ASSPLDRANYGYT
TRBV6-7	13	-	TRBJ1-4	ASSPIGDTNEKLF
TRBV7-7	13	TRBD2	TRBJ2-5	ASSAGTSGQETQY
TRBV6-1	12	TRBD1	TRBJ2-7	ASNSLGTGVEQY
TRBV5-6	11	-	TRBJ2-4	ASSSGSSVTSP
TRBV2	15	TRBD2	TRBJ2-3	ASSAIGLAIRTDTQY
TRBV2	14	-	TRBJ2-2	ASMSPAVGATGELF
TRBV10-3	12	TRBD1	TRBJ2-2	AIGDRGDTGELF
TRBV7-8	15	-	TRBJ1-6	ASSPQERSSYNSPLH
TRBV12-5	11	-	TRBJ1-1	ASGPGGATEAF
TRBV6-5	12	TRBD1	TRBJ2-7	ASRNRGASYEQY
TRBV19	15	TRBD1	TRBJ1-5	ASSSVFSGGLNQPQH
TRBV7-7	12	-	TRBJ2-1	ASSLEFPHNEQF
TRBV7-9	13	TRBD2	TRBJ2-1	ASSFSGGAYNEQF
TRBV6-1	11	TRBD2	TRBJ2-5	ASSDSGGGTQY
TRBV9	13	-	TRBJ2-7	ASSVSGGPSYEQY
TRBV11-2	12	-	TRBJ2-5	ASTSGGLGETQY
TRBV15	13	TRBD1	TRBJ2-5	ATSVGQGSEETQY
TRBV19	12	-	TRBJ2-2	ASRPTVGTGELF